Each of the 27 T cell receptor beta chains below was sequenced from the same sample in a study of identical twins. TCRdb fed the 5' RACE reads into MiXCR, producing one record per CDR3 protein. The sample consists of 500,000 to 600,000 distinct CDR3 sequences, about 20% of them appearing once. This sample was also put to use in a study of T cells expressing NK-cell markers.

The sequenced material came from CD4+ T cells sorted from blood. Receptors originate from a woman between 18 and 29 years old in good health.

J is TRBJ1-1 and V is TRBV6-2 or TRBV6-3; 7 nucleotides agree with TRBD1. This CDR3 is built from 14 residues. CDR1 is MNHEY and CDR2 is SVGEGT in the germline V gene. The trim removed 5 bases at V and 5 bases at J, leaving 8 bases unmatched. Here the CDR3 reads CASSPDRAVTEAFF. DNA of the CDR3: TGTGCCAGCAGTCCAGACAGGGCGGTTACTGAAGCTTTCTTT.

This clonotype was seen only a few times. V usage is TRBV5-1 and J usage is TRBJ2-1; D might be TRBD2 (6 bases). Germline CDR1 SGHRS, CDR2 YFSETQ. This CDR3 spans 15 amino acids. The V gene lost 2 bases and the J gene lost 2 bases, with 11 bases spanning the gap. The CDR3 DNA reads TGCGCCAGCAGCTTAAGTGCGGGGCCCTACAATGAGCAGTTCTTC. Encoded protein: CASSLSAGPYNEQFF.

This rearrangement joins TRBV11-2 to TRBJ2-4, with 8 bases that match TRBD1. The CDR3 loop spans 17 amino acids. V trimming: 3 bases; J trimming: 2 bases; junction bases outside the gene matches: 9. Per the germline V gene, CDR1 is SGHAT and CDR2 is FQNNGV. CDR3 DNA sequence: TGTGCCAGCAGCTTGAGGGAACAGGGGGAAACCAAAAACATTCAGTACTTC. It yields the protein CASSLREQGETKNIQYF.

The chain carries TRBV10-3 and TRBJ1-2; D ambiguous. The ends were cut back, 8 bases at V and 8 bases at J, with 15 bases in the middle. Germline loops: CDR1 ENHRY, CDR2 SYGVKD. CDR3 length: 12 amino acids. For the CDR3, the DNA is TGTGCCATCGGCCCGGGGATGCTCGGCTACACCTTC. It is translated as CAIGPGMLGYTF.

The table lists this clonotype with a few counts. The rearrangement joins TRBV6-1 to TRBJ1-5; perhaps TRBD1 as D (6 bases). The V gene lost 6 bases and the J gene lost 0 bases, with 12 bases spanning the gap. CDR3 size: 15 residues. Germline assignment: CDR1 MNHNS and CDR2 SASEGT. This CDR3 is CASSLTGYSNQPQHF. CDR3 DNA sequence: TGTGCCAGCAGCCTAACAGGGTATAGCAATCAGCCCCAGCATTTT.

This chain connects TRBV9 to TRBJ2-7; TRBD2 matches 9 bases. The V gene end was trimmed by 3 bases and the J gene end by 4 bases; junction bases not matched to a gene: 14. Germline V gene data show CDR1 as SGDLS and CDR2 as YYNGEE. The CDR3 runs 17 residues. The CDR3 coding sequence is TGTGCCAGCAGCGCGACTATGGGACTAGCAGGAACTTACGAGCAGTACTTC. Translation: CASSATMGLAGTYEQYF.

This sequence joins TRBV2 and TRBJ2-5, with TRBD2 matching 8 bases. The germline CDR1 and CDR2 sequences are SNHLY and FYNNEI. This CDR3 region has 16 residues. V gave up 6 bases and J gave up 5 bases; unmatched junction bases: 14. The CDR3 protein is CASRSQRGSREETQYF. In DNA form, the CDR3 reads TGTGCCAGCAGATCCCAGCGGGGGAGCCGAGAGGAGACCCAGTACTTC.

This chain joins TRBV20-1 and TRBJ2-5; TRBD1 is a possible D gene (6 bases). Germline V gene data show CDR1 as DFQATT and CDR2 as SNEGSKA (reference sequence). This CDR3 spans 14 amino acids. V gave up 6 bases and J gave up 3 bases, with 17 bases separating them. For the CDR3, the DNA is TGCAGTGCAAAGTCCGGGACAACTAAAGAGACCCAGTACTTC. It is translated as CSAKSGTTKETQYF.

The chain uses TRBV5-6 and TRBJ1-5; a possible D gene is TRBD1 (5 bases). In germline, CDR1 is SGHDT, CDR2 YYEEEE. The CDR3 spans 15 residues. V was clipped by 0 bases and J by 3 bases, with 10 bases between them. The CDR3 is CASSLGGRINQPQHF. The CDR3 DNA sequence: TGTGCCAGCAGCTTGGGGGGCAGGATCAATCAGCCCCAGCATTTT.

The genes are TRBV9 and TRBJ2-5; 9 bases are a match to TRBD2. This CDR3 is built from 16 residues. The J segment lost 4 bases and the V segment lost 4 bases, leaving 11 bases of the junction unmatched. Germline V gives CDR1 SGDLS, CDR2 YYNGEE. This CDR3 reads CASSSLGLAGSETQYF. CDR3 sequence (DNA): TGTGCCAGCAGCTCCCTGGGCCTAGCGGGGTCAGAGACCCAGTACTTC.

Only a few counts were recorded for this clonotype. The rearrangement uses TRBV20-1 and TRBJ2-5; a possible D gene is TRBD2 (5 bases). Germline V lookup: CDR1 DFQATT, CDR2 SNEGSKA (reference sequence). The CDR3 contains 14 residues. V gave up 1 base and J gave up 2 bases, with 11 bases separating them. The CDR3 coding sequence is TGCAGTGCTAGAGTCGGTACGGGGCAAGAGACCCAGTACTTC. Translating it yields CSARVGTGQETQYF.

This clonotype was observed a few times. CDR3 protein: CSASYSRGVETQYF. The CDR3 bases are TGCAGTGCTAGTTACTCGCGGGGGGTAGAGACCCAGTACTTC. V usage is TRBV20-1 and J usage is TRBJ2-5; TRBD2 agrees at 8 bases. The CDR3 loop spans 14 amino acids. The germline V gene encodes CDR1 DFQATT and CDR2 SNEGSKA (reference sequence). Unmatched junction bases numbered 7, after V lost 3 bases and J lost 4 bases.

The CDR3 DNA sequence: TGCAGTGCTAGCAGGACAGCTACTAATGAAAAACTGTTTTTT. The encoded protein is CSASRTATNEKLFF. This chain connects TRBV20-1 to TRBJ1-4; a possible D gene is TRBD1 (6 bases). The germline gives CDR1 DFQATT, CDR2 SNEGSKA (reference sequence). This CDR3 has 14 amino acids. Trimming took 3 bases from V and 2 from J, leaving 10 bases between them.

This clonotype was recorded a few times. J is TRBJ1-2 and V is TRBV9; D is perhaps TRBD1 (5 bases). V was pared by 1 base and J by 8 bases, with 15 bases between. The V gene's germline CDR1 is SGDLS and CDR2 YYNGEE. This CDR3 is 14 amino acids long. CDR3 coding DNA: TGTGCCAGCAGCGTACCCGGGGCGCCGGGGGGCTACACCTTC. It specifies CASSVPGAPGGYTF.

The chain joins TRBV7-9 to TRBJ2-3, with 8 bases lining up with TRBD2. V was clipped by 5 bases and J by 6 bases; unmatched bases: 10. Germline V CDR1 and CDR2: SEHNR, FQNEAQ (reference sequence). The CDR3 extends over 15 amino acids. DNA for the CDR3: TGTGCCAGCAGCCCACGGGGGGGACTAGGGGATACGCAGTATTTT. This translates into CASSPRGGLGDTQYF.

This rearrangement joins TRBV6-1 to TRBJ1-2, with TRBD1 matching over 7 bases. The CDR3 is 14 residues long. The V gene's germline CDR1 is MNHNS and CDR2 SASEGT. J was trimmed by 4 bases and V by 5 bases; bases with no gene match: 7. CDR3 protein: CASSPGQVFYGYTF. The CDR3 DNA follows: TGTGCCAGCAGTCCCGGACAGGTCTTCTATGGCTACACCTTC.

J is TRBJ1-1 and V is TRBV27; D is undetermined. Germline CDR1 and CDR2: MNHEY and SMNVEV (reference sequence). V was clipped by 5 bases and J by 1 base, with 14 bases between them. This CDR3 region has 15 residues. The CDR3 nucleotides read TGTGCCAGCAGTCCCGATGGACGCCGGAACACTGAAGCTTTCTTT. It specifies CASSPDGRRNTEAFF.

This CDR3 is CASSPRGSGNQYF. The CDR3 nucleotides read TGTGCCAGCAGTCCCCGGGGTAGCGGGAACCAGTACTTC. The chain employs TRBV27 and TRBJ2-7, with 8 bases identical to TRBD2. The V gene end was trimmed by 5 bases and the J gene end by 10 bases; junction bases not matched to a gene: 10. Germline V gives CDR1 MNHEY, CDR2 SMNVEV (reference sequence). The CDR3 has 13 amino acids.

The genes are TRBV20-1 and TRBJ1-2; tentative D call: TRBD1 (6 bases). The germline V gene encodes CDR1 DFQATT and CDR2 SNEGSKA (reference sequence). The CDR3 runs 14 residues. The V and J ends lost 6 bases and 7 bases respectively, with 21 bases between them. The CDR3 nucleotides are TGCAGTGCAGGAGGGGGTAGTAGTAGGGGTGGCTACACCTTC. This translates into CSAGGGSSRGGYTF.

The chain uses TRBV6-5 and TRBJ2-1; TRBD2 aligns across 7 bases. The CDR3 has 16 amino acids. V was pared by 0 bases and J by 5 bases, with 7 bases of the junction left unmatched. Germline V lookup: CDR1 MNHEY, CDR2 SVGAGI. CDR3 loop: CASSYSQAGVDNEQFF. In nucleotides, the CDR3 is TGTGCCAGCAGTTACTCACAGGCGGGAGTTGACAATGAGCAGTTCTTC.

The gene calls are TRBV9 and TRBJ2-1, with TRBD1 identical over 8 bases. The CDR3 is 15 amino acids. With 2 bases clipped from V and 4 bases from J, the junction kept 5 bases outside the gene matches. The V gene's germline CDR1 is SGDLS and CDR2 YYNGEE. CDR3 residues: CASSVDRAGYNEQFF. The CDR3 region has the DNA TGTGCCAGCAGCGTGGACAGGGCAGGATACAATGAGCAGTTCTTC.

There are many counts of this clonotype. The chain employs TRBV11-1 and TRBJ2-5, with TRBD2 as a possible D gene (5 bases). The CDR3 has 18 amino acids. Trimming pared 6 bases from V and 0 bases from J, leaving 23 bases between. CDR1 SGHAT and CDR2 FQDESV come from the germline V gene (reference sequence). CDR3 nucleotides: TGTGCCAGCAGATCCGACACGGAGGCCGCTCGATACCAAGAGACCCAGTACTTC. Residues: CASRSDTEAARYQETQYF.

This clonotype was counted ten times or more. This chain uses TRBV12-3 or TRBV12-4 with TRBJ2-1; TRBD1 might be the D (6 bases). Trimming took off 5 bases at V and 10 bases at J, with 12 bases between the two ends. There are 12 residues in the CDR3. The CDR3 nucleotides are TGTGCCAGCAGTAGACAGGAGGACGAGCAGTTCTTC. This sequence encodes CASSRQEDEQFF.

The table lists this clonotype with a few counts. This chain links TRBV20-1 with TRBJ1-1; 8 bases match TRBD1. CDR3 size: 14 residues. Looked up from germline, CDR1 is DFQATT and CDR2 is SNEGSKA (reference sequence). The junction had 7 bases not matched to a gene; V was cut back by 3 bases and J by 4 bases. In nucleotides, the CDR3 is TGCAGTGCTAGTGAGGGACAGGCCGTCACTGAAGCTTTCTTT. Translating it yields CSASEGQAVTEAFF.

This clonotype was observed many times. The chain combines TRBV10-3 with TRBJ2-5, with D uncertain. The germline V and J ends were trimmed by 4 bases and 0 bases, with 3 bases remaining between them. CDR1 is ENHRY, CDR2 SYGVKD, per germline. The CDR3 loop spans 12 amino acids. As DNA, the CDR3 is TGTGCCATCAGTGGACACCAAGAGACCCAGTACTTC. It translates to CAISGHQETQYF.

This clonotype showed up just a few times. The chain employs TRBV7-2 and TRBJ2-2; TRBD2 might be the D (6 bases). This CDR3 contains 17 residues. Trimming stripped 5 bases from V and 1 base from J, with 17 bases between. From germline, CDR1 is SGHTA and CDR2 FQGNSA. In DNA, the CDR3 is TGTGCCAGCAGCCCCAATCTTCGTAGCGGGAACACCGGGGAGCTGTTTTTT. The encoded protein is CASSPNLRSGNTGELFF.

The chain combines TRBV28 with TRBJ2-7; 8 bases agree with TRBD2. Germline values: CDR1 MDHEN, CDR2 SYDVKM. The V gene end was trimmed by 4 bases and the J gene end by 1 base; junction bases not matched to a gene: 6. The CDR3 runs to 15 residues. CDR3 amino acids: CASSSLAGLSYEQYF. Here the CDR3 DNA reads TGTGCCAGCAGTTCCCTAGCGGGTTTATCCTACGAGCAGTACTTC.